This passage covers 24 T cell receptor beta chains from one sample sequenced in a study of identical twins (dated by TCRdb to the mid-2010s). The library came from 5' RACE. Sequencing used an Illumina HiSeq 2000. In-frame beta chains were kept once TCRdb had trimmed the public reads at Q25 with fastp and called clones with MiXCR. Rows with one shared CDR3 protein collapse into an entry with the most common genes and DNA. The table for this sample lists 600,000 to 850,000 distinct CDR3 sequences; about 20% of them were counted only once. 10% to 15% of the sample belongs to the ten largest clones. These data were also filed under a second study, of T cells expressing NK-cell markers.

The specimen sequenced was PBMCs. These receptors were taken from a woman aged 18-30 years in good health.

The V gene is TRBV6-1, the J gene TRBJ2-2; a weak D match, TRBD1 (7 bases). Germline assignment: CDR1 MNHNS and CDR2 SASEGT. The CDR3 has 13 residues. Trimming took 3 bases from V and 8 from J, leaving 10 bases between them. The CDR3 sequence is CASSDRGEGELFF. The CDR3 region has the DNA TGTGCCAGCAGTGACAGGGGGGAAGGGGAGCTGTTTTTT.

This clonotype was detected a few times. The rearrangement links TRBV5-8 to TRBJ1-1; no firm D call. Between the trimmed V and J ends, which lost 2 bases and 11 bases, there was a span of 10 bases. The length of the CDR3 is 11 residues. Germline assignment: CDR1 SGHTS and CDR2 YDEGEE. CDR3 nucleotides: TGTGCCAGCAGCTTAACTTTCAGGGCTTTCTTT. It translates to CASSLTFRAFF.

This clonotype was observed a handful of times. The chain recombines TRBV5-5 with TRBJ1-1; D gene unclear. Per the germline V gene, CDR1 is SGHKS and CDR2 is YYEKEE (reference sequence). Trimming pared 4 bases from V and 5 bases from J, leaving 15 bases between. The CDR3 has 14 residues. The CDR3 loop reads CASSQTELGTEAFF. CDR3 coding DNA: TGTGCCAGCAGCCAAACAGAGCTCGGAACTGAAGCTTTCTTT.

The chain has TRBV5-1 and TRBJ2-7, with 10 bases lining up with TRBD2. Germline assignment: CDR1 SGHRS and CDR2 YFSETQ. After removal of 0 bases from V and 5 bases from J, the junction contained 5 bases not matched to a gene. The CDR3 sequence is 15 residues long. DNA of the CDR3: TGCGCCAGCAGCTTGGAGCCGGGACTAGCGAACGAGCAGTACTTC. The encoded protein is CASSLEPGLANEQYF.

V gene TRBV20-1 combines with J gene TRBJ2-7; TRBD1 matches at 9 bases. The V gene end was trimmed by 3 bases and the J gene end by 2 bases; junction bases not matched to a gene: 2. Germline assignment: CDR1 DFQATT and CDR2 SNEGSKA (reference sequence). This CDR3 contains 13 residues. CDR3 sequence reads: CSASRDRAYEQYF. As DNA, the CDR3 is TGCAGTGCTAGTAGGGACAGGGCCTACGAGCAGTACTTC.

This clonotype was seen ten or more times. The chain links TRBV7-8 to TRBJ2-7; 7 nucleotides match TRBD1. The CDR3 totals 16 residues. Germline values: CDR1 SGHVS, CDR2 FQNEAQ. J was trimmed by 2 bases and V by 4 bases; bases with no gene match: 11. CDR3 amino acids: CASSSFGGQLPYEQYF. For the CDR3, the DNA is TGTGCCAGCAGCTCCTTTGGGGGACAGTTACCCTACGAGCAGTACTTC.

As regards this clonotype: An end of the junction does not agree with germline; a read error may underlie this. The chain employs TRBV7-7 and TRBJ2-2; D may correspond to TRBD1 or TRBD2 (5 bases each). Germline CDR1 is SSHAT and CDR2 is FNYEAQ (reference sequence). This CDR3 is 16 amino acids long. The CDR3 nucleotides read TGTGCTAGCAGCCCCTCCGGGACCCTGAACACCGGGGAGCTGTTTTTT. It specifies CASSPSGTLNTGELFF.

This clonotype was seen only a few times. This rearrangement joins TRBV4-3 to TRBJ2-1; D may match TRBD1 or TRBD2 (5 bases each). This CDR3 is 17 amino acids long. The germline V gene has CDR1 LGHNA and CDR2 YSLEER. Trimming removed 3 bases from V and 5 bases from J, with 20 bases in between. CDR3 amino acids: CASSQFWGKLRNNEQFF. The CDR3 bases are TGCGCCAGCAGCCAGTTTTGGGGGAAACTGAGGAACAATGAGCAGTTCTTC.

This clonotype was counted between two and nine times. The chain has TRBV9 and TRBJ2-7; D is unresolved. The CDR3 spans 14 residues. Trimming stripped 3 bases from V and 2 bases from J, with 12 bases between. Germline CDR1 reads SGDLS; CDR2 reads YYNGEE. The CDR3 reads CASSAKGYAYEQYF. The CDR3 DNA reads TGTGCCAGCAGCGCGAAGGGATACGCCTACGAGCAGTACTTC.

This clonotype was observed a handful of times. The chain employs TRBV12-3 or TRBV12-4 and TRBJ2-7; TRBD2 matches 8 bases. V dropped 7 bases and J dropped 2; count of bases not matched to a gene: 10. This CDR3 spans 15 amino acids. The CDR3 is CASTSSGLATYEQYF. CDR3 nucleotides: TGTGCCAGCACCTCTAGCGGGTTGGCGACCTACGAGCAGTACTTC.

This clonotype was seen ten or more times. This rearrangement joins TRBV6-1 to TRBJ1-2; TRBD1 aligns across 9 bases. V trimming: 9 bases; J trimming: 6 bases; junction bases outside the gene matches: 8. The CDR3 contains 13 residues. Germline-derived CDR1 and CDR2 are MNHNS and SASEGT. This CDR3 is CASPGQGYDGYTF. CDR3 nucleotide sequence: TGTGCCAGTCCGGGACAGGGATATGATGGCTACACCTTC.

The sample holds a few counts of this clonotype. The gene calls are TRBV11-2 and TRBJ2-1; D possibly uses TRBD1 or TRBD2 (5 bases each). Trimming stripped 2 bases from V and 4 bases from J, with 12 bases between. The CDR3 contains 15 residues. Germline V CDR1 and CDR2: SGHAT, FQNNGV. CDR3 DNA: TGTGCCAGCAGCTTATTGAGGGGAACTTACAATGAGCAGTTCTTC. It is translated as CASSLLRGTYNEQFF.

The J gene is TRBJ2-3, the V gene TRBV18; D gene ambiguous. This CDR3 contains 13 residues. The germline V gene encodes CDR1 KGHSH and CDR2 LQKENI. V gave up 3 bases and J gave up 8 bases, with 12 bases separating them. CDR3 region: CASSPYRPGTQYF. In nucleotides, the CDR3 is TGTGCCAGCTCACCGTACCGACCTGGTACGCAGTATTTT. Together with reference TRBV18 and TRBJ2-3, the CDR3 gives the full variable domain: NAGVMQNPRHLVRRRGQEARLRCSPMKGHSHVYWYRQLPEEGLKFMVYLQKENIIDESGMPKERFSAEFPKEGPSILRIQQVVRGDSAAYFCASSPYRPGTQYFGPGTRLTVL.

This clonotype has more than one count but fewer than ten. This sequence joins TRBV5-5 and TRBJ2-2; TRBD1 matches 8 bases. J gave up 7 bases and V 1 base, and 9 bases lay outside the gene matches. Germline CDR1 reads SGHKS; CDR2 reads YYEKEE (reference sequence). This CDR3 contains 16 residues. The CDR3 DNA reads TGTGCCAGCAGCTTGACCCCGGGACAGGATGTCGGGGAGCTGTTTTTT. Its protein is CASSLTPGQDVGELFF.

This clonotype was counted between two and nine times. CDR3 coding DNA: TGTGCCAGCAGCACGAGACAGGGGAGGACAGATACGCAGTATTTT. Protein product: CASSTRQGRTDTQYF. The chain employs TRBV7-2 and TRBJ2-3; the match to TRBD1 covers 8 bases. The CDR3 is 15 amino acids. CDR1 is SGHTA, CDR2 FQGNSA, per germline. The V and J ends lost 5 bases and 3 bases, in that order; junction bases with no gene match: 7.

The chain has TRBV7-8 and TRBJ2-7, with a tentative D call TRBD1 (6 bases). V was clipped by 5 bases and J by 12 bases, with 17 bases between them. Germline CDR1 is SGHVS and CDR2 is FQNEAQ. The length of the CDR3 is 12 residues. CDR3 sequence reads: CASSPDRPPGYF. CDR3 nucleotide sequence: TGTGCCAGCAGCCCCGACAGGCCCCCTGGGTACTTC. Full variable domain (outside the CDR3, taken from reference TRBV7-8 and TRBJ2-7): GAGVSQSPRYKVAKRGQDVALRCDPISGHVSLFWYQQALGQGPEFLTYFQNEAQLDKSGLPSDRFFAERPEGSVSTLKIQRTQQEDSAVYLCASSPDRPPGYFGPGTRLTVT.

The chain employs TRBV27 and TRBJ2-1, with 8 bases identical to TRBD1. The CDR3 has 15 amino acids. Germline lookup yields CDR1 MNHEY and CDR2 SMNVEV (reference sequence). With V trimmed by 6 bases and J by 5 bases, 9 bases remained unmatched. The DNA for the CDR3 is TGTGCCAGCAGACTAGACAGGGGCTTCAACAATGAGCAGTTCTTC. Amino acid sequence: CASRLDRGFNNEQFF.

This clonotype was counted a few times. The genes are TRBV20-1 and TRBJ1-1, with a tentative D call TRBD1 (5 bases). Germline V gene lookup returns CDR1 DFQATT and CDR2 SNEGSKA (reference sequence). V lost 6 bases and J 5 bases, leaving 19 bases between the germline ends. CDR3 length: 14 residues. The CDR3 coding sequence is TGCAGTGCACCGGGACGTGCCCCCGATACTGAAGCTTTCTTT. Translation gives CSAPGRAPDTEAFF.

This chain links TRBV27 with TRBJ2-7; D is possibly TRBD1 or TRBD2 (5 bases each). Germline V gene sequence: CDR1 MNHEY, CDR2 SMNVEV (reference sequence). Trimming removed 5 bases at V and 6 bases at J, with 14 bases between. There are 13 residues in the CDR3. The CDR3 DNA reads TGTGCCAGCAGTGTCTCCAGGGACGGCGAGCAGTACTTC. Amino acid sequence: CASSVSRDGEQYF.

J is TRBJ1-6 and V is TRBV7-8; 10 bases are shared with TRBD1. CDR1 is SGHVS, CDR2 FQNEAQ, per germline. Trimming cost V 1 base and J 8 bases; bases outside gene matches: 5. The CDR3 sequence is 16 residues long. This chain's CDR3 is CASSLVTGTGDSPLHF. For the CDR3, the DNA is TGTGCCAGCAGCTTAGTGACCGGGACAGGGGATTCACCCCTCCACTTT.

A few counts support this clonotype. This chain connects TRBV5-1 to TRBJ2-7, with 12 positions matching TRBD2. V shed 0 bases, J shed 2 bases, and the junction held 3 bases outside the gene matches. Germline V gene sequence: CDR1 SGHRS, CDR2 YFSETQ. The CDR3 runs 16 residues. For the CDR3, the DNA is TGCGCCAGCAGCTTGGGGACTAGCGGGGAGACCTACGAGCAGTACTTC. Translated, it gives CASSLGTSGETYEQYF.

This chain connects TRBV10-3 to TRBJ2-5; no clear D gene. The V gene lost 4 bases and the J gene lost 5 bases, with 8 bases spanning the gap. The germline CDR1 and CDR2 sequences are ENHRY and SYGVKD. The CDR3 totals 12 residues. The CDR3 is CAISGGGETQYF. DNA of the CDR3: TGTGCCATCAGTGGTGGTGGGGAGACCCAGTACTTC.

V and J are TRBV2 and TRBJ1-4; no clear D. V was trimmed by 11 bases and J by 0 bases, leaving 22 bases between them. The CDR3 contains 17 residues. Per the germline V gene, CDR1 is SNHLY and CDR2 is FYNNEI. CDR3 in amino acids: CACTPGELRATNEKLFF. The CDR3 nucleotides read TGTGCCTGCACCCCGGGAGAGTTGAGGGCAACTAATGAAAAACTGTTTTTT.

This clonotype occurred a few times. The chain is built from TRBV9 and TRBJ2-1; no definite D call. The CDR3 extends over 16 amino acids. CDR1 and CDR2 from the germline V gene are SGDLS and YYNGEE. The V gene lost 2 bases and the J gene lost 3 bases, with 15 bases spanning the gap. The CDR3, as DNA: TGTGCCAGCAGCGTGGGAATAGCAAACCACTACAATGAGCAGTTCTTC. Translated, it gives CASSVGIANHYNEQFF.